This T cell receptor (beta chain) was sequenced during a study of cytomegalovirus exposure and HLA in healthy donors (dated by TCRdb to the late 2010s). Study-wide context: In an earlier analysis of some 550 of the donors, less than 350 Gb of sequence data and 90 million to 130 million unique TCR beta sequences from about 179 million T cells were reported. An early release covering some 640 HLA-typed donors comprised roughly 300 gigabases of sequencing data and around 86 million unique TCR sequences. Of the roughly 400 genotyped donors, about 84% fell in the genetic ancestry cluster associated with self-reported Caucasian donors. The study aimed to test whether cataloging public T cell receptors could reveal signatures of past pathogen exposure. The T cell repertoires of under 750 subjects were profiled by immunosequencing and related to cytomegalovirus serostatus. A separate validation cohort of roughly 130 different subjects was used in addition to the roughly 640-subject first cohort. To predict cytomegalovirus infection status, the study combined high-throughput TCR immunosequencing, statistical association of individual TCRs with disease status, and machine learning. A later analysis re-analyzed previously published TCR beta repertoires from about 730 donors and added high-resolution HLA genotyping to study TCR occurrence patterns. Rather than using new phenotypic data, the later analysis identified candidate immune exposures from TCR beta sequences and from how often those sequences occurred across donors. An earlier analysis of around 580 of the donors used high-throughput TCR beta sequencing to judge whether each TCR beta V gene segment behaved as functional or pseudogenic. Donor age, sex, ethnicity and CMV serostatus were collected together with the repertoire data. A later genetic analysis took genome-wide SNP genotypes for about 55% of the roughly 700 donors and used that subset as a discovery cohort. All discovery cohort repertoires had been generated on a single sequencing platform. HLA typing covered class I and class II loci at four-digit resolution. The number of typed donors differed by locus: about 629-630 for A, B, C, DRB1 and DQB1; 500 to 550 for DQA1; around 580 for DPA1; and roughly 450 for DPB1. Roughly five DR-DQ haplotypes were handled as single units for association and clustering, since linkage in the cohort was strong. On average, roughly 250,000 unique TCR beta nucleotide sequences were sequenced per donor among 398 genotyped donors of the cohort, with roughly 18% of those sequences being non-productive.

What the research found in general, with its limitations: In a later analysis, HLA-associated TCR beta chains were found to be more clonally expanded and to have lower generation probabilities than equally common non-associated chains. Linkage disequilibrium might explain the correlated functional status among segregating V segments, but an unknown experimental factor could not be excluded. Only TCR beta chains were sequenced in this cohort, and the absence of alpha or paired-chain data limited detectable features. In an earlier analysis of around 600 of the donors, most TCR beta V segments appeared in productive rearrangements about 90% or about 30% of the time, broadly matching IMGT annotations. It was suggested by the authors that the approach could potentially be generalized to other disease states and immunological phenotypes. Most TCR sequences were seen in very few donors, while some public TCRs were found in many individuals. In a later analysis, 15,000 to 20,000 TCR beta sequences were associated with specific HLA alleles at a false discovery rate of 0.05. The 87-base-pair reads could not distinguish some IMGT-functional V segments, including TRBV6-2 and TRBV6-3, so those segments were excluded. A later genetic analysis reported fewer N-insertions in productive TCRs among donors in an Asian-associated ancestry cluster than the roughly 700-donor mean. A further reported finding was that TCR beta sequences accurately predicted the HLA-A and HLA-B alleles for most subjects in the first cohort. A later analysis found that TCR association rates varied across HLA loci, with DRB1 alleles showing the most associated TCRs and HLA-C alleles the fewest. Because HLA typing was unavailable for some donors at each locus, only the typed subset was used in association tests. The earlier analysis of around 600 of the donors excluded around 17 rarely observed V segments, including chromosome 9 orphons, because counts were too low. Cytomegalovirus status was reported to be diagnosed by the classifier with high specificity and sensitivity in both the original and validation cohorts. A few of the identified cytomegalovirus-associated TCR beta chains were confirmed in vitro to be specific for cytomegalovirus antigens. According to a later analysis, parvovirus B19, influenza, CMV and Epstein-Barr virus appeared linked to several top co-occurrence clusters. An association between a missense DCLRE1C variant and V-gene and J-gene trimming of TCR beta chains was found in a later genetic analysis and replicated in an independent cohort. CMV serostatus was the only immune exposure information available for the cohort. A cluster of highly shared sequence variants was judged likely to be a technical artifact of the sequencing pipeline. In the study, 150 to 200 TCR beta chains were listed as associated with cytomegalovirus. Assigning TCR associations to individual alleles was difficult when HLA alleles, especially DR and DQ, strongly co-occurred. Most CMV-associated TCR beta chains appeared to be HLA-restricted in a later analysis, and the HLA associations seemed to be driven largely by CMV exposure. Presence/absence analyses assumed roughly uniform sequencing depth across donors, an assumption that may not hold.

Points on this clone: Its antigen target is currently unknown. Base-call qualities are not available, and no considerably larger clone is one nucleotide away.

The CDR3 covers 14 residues, taking in both the cysteine and the phenylalanine. Only the CDR3 DNA is retained, 42 bases long and in frame from the first base. Germline trimming amounts to 0 bases on V and 8 bases on J, with 4 as the count of junction bases outside the gene matches. CDR1 and CDR2 are read off the germline V gene (reference sequence) as GTSNPN and SVGIG. In total, just over 650 healthy bone marrow donors made up the cohort. At the time of sampling, every cohort member was nominally healthy, though immune exposures that went unrecorded were likely present. The donor was CMV seronegative and was included in the group of 352 seronegative cohort members. A peripheral blood sample was provided by each donor, and peripheral blood mononuclear cells were used for TCR beta sequencing. Genomic DNA was extracted from the blood cell samples with the Qiagen DNeasy Blood Extraction Kit. Libraries were prepared through the immunoSEQ multiplex PCR assay. The multiplex PCR relied on a mix of 60 forward primers for TCR Vbeta segments and 13 reverse primers for TCR Jbeta segments. Amplification of the CDR3 region of rearranged TCR beta genes was performed with a multiplex PCR assay on genomic DNA. On the Illumina HiSeq System, the amplified TCR beta libraries were sequenced as 87-base-pair reads. In the original analysis: In a later analysis, tens of millions of unique TCR beta chains were counted across the roughly 610 repertoires, and about 10 million of these chains were shared by at least two donors. A nearest-neighbor algorithm error-corrected the raw reads and collapsed the reads into unique sequences, merging closely related sequences to remove PCR and sequencing errors. CDR3 sequences were aligned to IMGT reference sequences to assign V, D and J gene segments. For a sequence to be retained, at least a six-nucleotide match to both a V gene segment and a J gene segment was required. Rearrangements were called productive when the CDR3 lacked stop codons and stayed in frame with V and J; all others were non-productive. Following IMGT convention, CDR3 was defined as the stretch from the second conserved V-encoded cysteine up to the conserved J-encoded phenylalanine. Sequences without an unambiguous match to a single V gene segment were excluded from the earlier analysis of about 630 of the donors. In an earlier analysis of about 590 of the donors, a V segment was called functional when productive rearrangements were above 56.7%, and segregating when the standard deviation between donors exceeded 5%. A statistical classification framework was developed to diagnose cytomegalovirus status using the catalog of TCR beta chain sequences. A later analysis assigned V and J genes by comparing TCR nucleotide sequences with IMGT/GENE-DB human TR gene sequences. The TCRdist pipeline was used in a later analysis to assign CDR3 sequences and most-parsimonious VDJ recombination scenarios. In a later analysis, every TCR beta chain was defined by the combination of its CDR3 amino acid sequence and its V-gene family, and reads without a unique V-gene family were dropped. As a way to deal with suspected cross-contamination and a sequencing artifact, a later analysis dropped 450 to 600 nucleotide sequences that were highly shared and had low generation probability. In a later analysis, a clonal expansion index for each public chain was calculated from normalized within-repertoire ranks of inferred template counts. In a later analysis, generation probabilities were computed with a VDJ recombination model fitted to out-of-frame rearrangements, and the resulting probabilities were checked against IGoR. Hypergeometric tests were used in a later analysis to score TCR-TCR, TCR-HLA and TCR-CMV co-occurrence, with a repertoire-size bias correction applied to the TCR pairs. In a later analysis, false discovery rates were estimated by permuting HLA or CMV assignments 20 times. In a later analysis, co-occurring TCRs were grouped with DBSCAN, and TCRdist sequence similarity was added when clustering was performed within HLA-allele-positive subsets. Repertoires with fewer than 30,000 or more than 120,000 public chains were left out of co-occurrence clustering, as were a few repertoires with anomalous nucleotide sharing. The source is immuneACCESS, and TCRdb retained only in-frame sequences with V and J called. Part of the clones is not carried over; for the studies checked, unresolved V genes explain less than half of this, and the remainder is unexplained. V, J and clone size were drawn from that table, and D and trimming were deduced from the DNA. For this sample there are around 100,000 clones; 79% appear just once. The ten top clones hold about 3% of the sample.

The chain couples TRBV30 to TRBJ2-1, and 10 junction bases match TRBD2. The sequencing input was PBMCs. This clonotype was obtained from a woman between 40 and 50 years old in good health and CMV-seronegative. The DNA sequence is as follows: TGTGCCTGGAGTGTCCCAGCGGGAGGGGATGAGCAGTTCTTC. The resulting protein is CAWSVPAGGDEQFF. The entire variable domain, with the stretches around the CDR3 drawn from the reference TRBV30 and TRBJ2-1 proteins, is SQTIHQWPATLVQPVGSPLSLECTVEGTSNPNLYWYRQAAGRGLQLLFYSVGIGQISSEVPQNLSASRPQDRQFILSSKKLLLSDSGFYLCAWSVPAGGDEQFFGPGTRLTVL.